This TCR beta chain was recovered during a study of blood T cell repertoires in COVID-19. Study information: Samples came from the United States, Italy and Spain, spanning acute and convalescent COVID-19. From T cells, B-cell-depleted T cells, or PBMCs came the material, which was cDNA or gDNA.

Under the authors' procedure: Scientists estimated how many nucleated cells there were by amplifying reference gene primers. TCRdb's table, derived via immunoSEQ multiplex PCR, lists solely in-frame clones and lacks some. That table furnishes V, J and clone size, whereas the DNA furnished D and trimming. Of roughly 13,000 clones in the sample, 83% are singletons; the top ten hold around 25%. The CDR3 is made up of 14 amino acids. Germline CDR1 is MDHEN and CDR2 is SYDVKM. V was trimmed by 7 bases and J by 6 bases, leaving 18 bases between them. The clonotype comes from a man in his forties with active or convalescent COVID-19. The sample taken for sequencing was peripheral blood. The chain is built from TRBV28 and TRBJ1-2; no clear D gene. The CDR3 is CASNTDGGGNGYTF. The DNA of the CDR3 is TGTGCCAGCAACACAGACGGCGGAGGCAATGGCTACACCTTC.